The clone carrying this T cell receptor (beta chain) has only a few counts. Its antigen is not identified. The data originate from a study of cytomegalovirus exposure and HLA in healthy donors. Researchers ran the PCR with 60 Vbeta and 13 Jbeta primers. TCRdb's copy holds only in-frame clones and misses some; the assay was immunoSEQ multiplex PCR. The sample lists 100,000 to 150,000 clones, about 71% seen once, with over 2% in the top ten. Overall study results and limits: Associated with cytomegalovirus, according to the listing, were around 170 TCR beta chains. Using a false discovery rate of 0.05, a later analysis showed that 16,951 TCR beta sequences were associated with HLA alleles. In vitro assays verified that a few CMV-associated chains recognized CMV antigens specifically.

Germline loops: CDR1 SGHAT, CDR2 FQNNGV. V dropped 4 bases and J dropped 7 bases, with 11 bases sitting between them. The CDR3 contains 13 residues. The chain combines TRBV11-2 with TRBJ1-5; D possibly corresponds to TRBD1 (5 bases). The sequencing sample was made of PBMCs. This clonotype was sampled from a woman aged 60 to 75 in good health and CMV-seropositive. CDR3 region: CASSYSGLQPQHF. DNA of the CDR3: TGTGCCAGCAGCTATTCAGGGCTCCAGCCCCAGCATTTT.